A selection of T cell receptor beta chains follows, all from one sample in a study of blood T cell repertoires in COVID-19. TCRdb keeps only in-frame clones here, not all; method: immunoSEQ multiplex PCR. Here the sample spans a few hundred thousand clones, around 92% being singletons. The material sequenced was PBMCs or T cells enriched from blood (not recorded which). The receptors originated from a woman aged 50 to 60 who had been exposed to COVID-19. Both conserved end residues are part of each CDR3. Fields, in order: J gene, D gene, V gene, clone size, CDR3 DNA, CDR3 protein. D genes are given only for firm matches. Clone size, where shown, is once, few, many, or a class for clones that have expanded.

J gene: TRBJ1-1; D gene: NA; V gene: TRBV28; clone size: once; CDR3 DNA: TGTGCCAGCACGGCGGGGGCATTTGAAGCTTTCTTT; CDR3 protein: CASTAGAFEAFF
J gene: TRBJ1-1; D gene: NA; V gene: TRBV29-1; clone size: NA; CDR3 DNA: TGCAGCGTTGTAAACAGGGCGGTGAACACTGAAGCTTTCTTT; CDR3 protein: CSVVNRAVNTEAFF
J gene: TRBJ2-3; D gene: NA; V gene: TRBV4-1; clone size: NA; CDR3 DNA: TGCGCCAGCAGCCAAGGCCATACCCGGGGCACAGATACGCAGTATTTT; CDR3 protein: CASSQGHTRGTDTQYF
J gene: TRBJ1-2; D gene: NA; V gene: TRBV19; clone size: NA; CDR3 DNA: TGTGCCAGTAGTATCCCACAGGGCTATGGCTACACCTTC; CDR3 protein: CASSIPQGYGYTF
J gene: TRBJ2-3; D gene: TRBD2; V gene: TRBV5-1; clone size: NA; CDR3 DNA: TGCGCCAGCCGGACTAGCGGGGGGGCTAGCACAGATACGCAGTATTTT; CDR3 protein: CASRTSGGASTDTQYF
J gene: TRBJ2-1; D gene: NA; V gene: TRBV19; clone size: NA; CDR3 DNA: TGTGCCAGTAGTACAACAGGGGGGGTATACAATGAGCAGTTCTTC; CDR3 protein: CASSTTGGVYNEQFF
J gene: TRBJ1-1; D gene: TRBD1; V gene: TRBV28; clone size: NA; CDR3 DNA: TGTGCCAGCAGTTCGACAGGGGGCCTCCACACTGAAGCTTTCTTT; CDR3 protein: CASSSTGGLHTEAFF
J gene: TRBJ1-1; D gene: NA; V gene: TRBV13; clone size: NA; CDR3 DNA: TGTGCCAGCAGCTTAGAGAGGACAGAAACTAAGAACACTGAAGCTTTCTTT; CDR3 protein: CASSLERTETKNTEAFF
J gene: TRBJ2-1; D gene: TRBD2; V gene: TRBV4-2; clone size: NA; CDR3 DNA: TGTGCCAGCAGCCAAGGATCGAGCGGGGGGCGCAATGAGCAGTTCTTC; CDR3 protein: CASSQGSSGGRNEQFF
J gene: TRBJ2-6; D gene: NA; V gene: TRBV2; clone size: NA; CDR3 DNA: TGTGCCAGGACCACAGGGTTGAGCGCCGGGGCCAACGTCCTGACTTTC; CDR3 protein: CARTTGLSAGANVLTF
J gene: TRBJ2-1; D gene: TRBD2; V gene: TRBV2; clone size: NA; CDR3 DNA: TGTGCCAGCAGTGACGAGCGGGGGGGCCAGTTGGTGCAGTTCTTC; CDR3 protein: CASSDERGGQLVQFF
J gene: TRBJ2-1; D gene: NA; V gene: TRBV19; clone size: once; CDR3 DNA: TGTGCCAGTAGTATAAAAGTCGCGGGGAGCAATGAGCAGTTCTTC; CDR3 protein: CASSIKVAGSNEQFF
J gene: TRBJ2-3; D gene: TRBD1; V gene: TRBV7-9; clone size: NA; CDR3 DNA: TGTGCCAGCAGCTTATGGGACAGATCTTCTAGCACAGATACGCAGTATTTT; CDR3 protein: CASSLWDRSSSTDTQYF
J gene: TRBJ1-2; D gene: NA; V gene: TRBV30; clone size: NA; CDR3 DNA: TGTGCCTGGAGGGCAGGGGTCCAGAGCTATGGCTACACCTTC; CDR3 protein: CAWRAGVQSYGYTF
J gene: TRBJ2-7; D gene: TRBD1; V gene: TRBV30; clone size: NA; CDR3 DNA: TGTGCCTGGAGGGGACAGGGCCGTTCCTACGAGCAGTACTTC; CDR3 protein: CAWRGQGRSYEQYF
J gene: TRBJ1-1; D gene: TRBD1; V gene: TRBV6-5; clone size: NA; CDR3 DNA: TGTGCCAGCAGTCGTACAGGGGAAAACACTGAAGCTTTCTTT; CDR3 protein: CASSRTGENTEAFF
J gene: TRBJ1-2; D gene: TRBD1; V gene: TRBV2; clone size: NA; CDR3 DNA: TGTGCCAGCAAAGGGGCCGGGGACAGAAATTCCGGTGGCTACACCTTC; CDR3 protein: CASKGAGDRNSGGYTF
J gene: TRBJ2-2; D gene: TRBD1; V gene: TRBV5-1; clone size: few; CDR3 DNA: TGCGCCAGCAGCTGGACAGGGACGAACACCGGGGAGCTGTTTTTT; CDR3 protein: CASSWTGTNTGELFF
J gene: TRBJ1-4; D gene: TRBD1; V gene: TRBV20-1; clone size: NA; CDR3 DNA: TGCAGTGCTAGTCGGGCAGGGGGAGGAGAAAAACTGTTTTTT; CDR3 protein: CSASRAGGGEKLFF
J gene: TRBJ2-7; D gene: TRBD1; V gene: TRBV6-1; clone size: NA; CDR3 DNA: TGTGCCAGCAGTGAAGAGTCCAGGGGGCTGGCCTACGAGCAGTACTTC; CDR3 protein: CASSEESRGLAYEQYF
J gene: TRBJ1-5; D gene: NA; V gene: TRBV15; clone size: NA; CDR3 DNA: TGTGCCACCAGCAGAGAAGGCAGGGGCAGCAATCAGCCCCAGCATTTT; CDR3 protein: CATSREGRGSNQPQHF
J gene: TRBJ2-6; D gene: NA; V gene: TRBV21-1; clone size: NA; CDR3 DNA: TGTGCCAGCAGCAAAGGGGACAGCTCTTTCTCTGGGGCCAACGTCCTGACTTTC; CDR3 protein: CASSKGDSSFSGANVLTF
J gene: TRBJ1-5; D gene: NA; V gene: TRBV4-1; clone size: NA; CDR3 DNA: TGCGCCAGCAGCCAAGTTTCAGGGAGCAATCAGCCCCAGCATTTT; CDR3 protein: CASSQVSGSNQPQHF
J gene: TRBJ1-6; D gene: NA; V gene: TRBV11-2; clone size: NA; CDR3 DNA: TGTGCCAGCAGCTTAGGACTTGATTCACCCCTCCACTTT; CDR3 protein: CASSLGLDSPLHF
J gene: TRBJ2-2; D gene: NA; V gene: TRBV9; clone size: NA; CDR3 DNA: TGTGCCAGCACAGGATTGGATACCGGGGAGCTGTTTTTT; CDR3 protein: CASTGLDTGELFF
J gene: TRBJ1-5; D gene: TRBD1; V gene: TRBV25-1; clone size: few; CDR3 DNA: TGTGCCAGCAGTGAATCCAACAGGGGGCATCAGCCCCAGCATTTT; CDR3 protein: CASSESNRGHQPQHF